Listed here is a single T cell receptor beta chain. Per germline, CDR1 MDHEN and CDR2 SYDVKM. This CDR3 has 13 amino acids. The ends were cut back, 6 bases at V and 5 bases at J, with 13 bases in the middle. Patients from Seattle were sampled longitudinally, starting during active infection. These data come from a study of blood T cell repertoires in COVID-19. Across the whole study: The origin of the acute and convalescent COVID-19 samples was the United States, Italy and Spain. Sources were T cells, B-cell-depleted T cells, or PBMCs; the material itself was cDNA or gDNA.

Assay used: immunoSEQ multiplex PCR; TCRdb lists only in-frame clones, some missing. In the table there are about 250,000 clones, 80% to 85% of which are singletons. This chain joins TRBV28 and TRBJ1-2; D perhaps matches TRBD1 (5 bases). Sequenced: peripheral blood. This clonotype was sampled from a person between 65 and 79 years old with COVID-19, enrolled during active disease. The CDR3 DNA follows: TGTGCCAGCAGCCCCCAGGGTGTTTATGGCTACACCTTC. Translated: CASSPQGVYGYTF.